One and the same sample provided the 26 T cell receptor beta chains below, sequenced in a study of T cell repertoires in cytomegalovirus infection. MiXCR was run by TCRdb on the reads, yielding one entry per CDR3 protein. Of 340,000 or so distinct CDR3 sequences listed, around 25% were seen once; the top ten hold about an eighth. These receptors' targets are unknown. This sample comprised cultured PBMCs, obtained from culture after CMV antigen stimulation. The receptors were gathered from a human donor in good health (CMV status not recorded). Some clones in this sample may be carry-over from other donors' samples.

A word on this clonotype: One junction end does not reproduce the germline sequence, and a read error may be involved. This chain links TRBV2 with TRBJ2-3, with D possibly matching TRBD1 (5 bases). Per germline, CDR1 SNHLY and CDR2 FYNNEI. The CDR3 has 13 residues. The CDR3 loop is CASTRVPTDMQYF. The CDR3 coding sequence is TGTGCCAGTACCAGGGTCCCTACAGATATGCAGTATTTT.

The chain carries TRBV6-2 or TRBV6-3 and TRBJ2-1; 12 bases are shared with TRBD2. With V trimmed by 6 bases and J by 8 bases, 14 bases remained unmatched. This CDR3 is 17 amino acids long. CDR1 and CDR2 from the germline V gene are MNHEY and SVGEGT. CDR3 region: CASSWHLTSGRGDEQFF. The DNA of the CDR3 is TGTGCCAGCAGCTGGCACTTGACTAGCGGGAGAGGGGATGAGCAGTTCTTC.

J is TRBJ2-3 and V is TRBV6-1; 8 bases map to TRBD2. Germline-derived CDR1 and CDR2 are MNHNS and SASEGT. CDR3 size: 15 residues. V was pared by 3 bases and J by 1 base, with 3 bases of the junction left unmatched. The CDR3 DNA reads as TGTGCCAGCAGTGATATGACTAGCGGCACAGATACGCAGTATTTT. Its translation: CASSDMTSGTDTQYF.

The chain couples TRBV6-1 to TRBJ1-4, with 10 bases identical to TRBD1. The CDR3 has 17 amino acids. Losses at the gene ends were 5 bases for V and 0 bases for J; bases not matched to a gene: 6. Looked up from germline, CDR1 is MNHNS and CDR2 is SASEGT. CDR3 DNA: TGTGCCAGCAGTAGAGGGACAGGGGCGGCAACTAATGAAAAACTGTTTTTT. This codes for CASSRGTGAATNEKLFF.

This clonotype was observed a handful of times. The CDR3 spells CASSLVPVTGTSGGYEQYF. As DNA, the CDR3 is TGCGCCAGCAGCCTGGTACCAGTTACCGGGACTAGCGGAGGCTACGAGCAGTACTTC. The V call is TRBV5-1, the J call TRBJ2-7; 11 bases line up with TRBD2. The CDR3 has 19 residues. V was pared by 4 bases and J by 3 bases, with 18 bases of the junction left unmatched. Germline V CDR1 and CDR2: SGHRS, YFSETQ.

The chain carries TRBV4-1 and TRBJ1-1; weak D call: TRBD1 (5 bases). The CDR3 is made up of 12 amino acids. Germline-derived CDR1 and CDR2 are MGHRA and YSYEKL. The V and J ends lost 7 bases and 8 bases respectively, with 14 bases between them. CDR3 residues: CASNRRGSEAFF. The CDR3 coding sequence is TGCGCCAGCAACAGGCGAGGGTCGGAAGCTTTCTTT.

The rearrangement links TRBV28 to TRBJ1-4; D perhaps matches TRBD1 (6 bases). Germline assignment: CDR1 MDHEN and CDR2 SYDVKM. The CDR3 covers 15 residues. With 1 base removed from V and 7 bases from J, the gap between germline ends came to 13 bases. The CDR3 is CASSLFGGAGEKLFF. For the CDR3, the DNA is TGTGCCAGCAGTTTATTTGGGGGGGCCGGTGAAAAACTGTTTTTT.

The rearrangement uses TRBV4-3 and TRBJ2-7, with no clear D. The V gene's germline CDR1 is LGHNA and CDR2 YSLEER. This CDR3 comprises 13 residues. V was cut by 0 bases and J by 4 bases, with 7 bases left in between. DNA for the CDR3: TGCGCCAGCAGCCAAGATTTGGGATACGAGCAGTACTTC. It encodes CASSQDLGYEQYF.

This clonotype was found a few times. The V and J genes are TRBV5-1 and TRBJ1-4, with D possibly TRBD1 on 5 matching bases. This CDR3 comprises 14 residues. V was trimmed by 0 bases and J by 4 bases, leaving 7 bases between them. Per the germline V gene, CDR1 is SGHRS and CDR2 is YFSETQ. The chain's CDR3 is CASSLVDSNEKLFF. The CDR3, as DNA: TGCGCCAGCAGCTTGGTAGACAGTAATGAAAAACTGTTTTTT.

This clonotype was found many times. The chain couples TRBV7-2 to TRBJ2-6; D is tentatively TRBD1 or TRBD2 (5 bases each). The CDR3 runs to 16 residues. V lost 3 bases, J lost 3 bases, and 12 bases lay in between. CDR1 is SGHTA and CDR2 is FQGNSA in the germline V gene. The DNA of the CDR3 is TGTGCCAGCAGCTTCCCCGGGGCGCTTGGGGCCAACGTCCTGACTTTC. Amino acids: CASSFPGALGANVLTF.

The chain uses TRBV28 and TRBJ1-1; no definite D call. The CDR3 covers 10 residues. The germline V and J ends were trimmed by 6 bases and 8 bases, with 7 bases remaining between them. Per germline, CDR1 MDHEN and CDR2 SYDVKM. CDR3 in amino acids: CASSHTEAFF. Here the CDR3 DNA reads TGTGCCAGCAGCCATACGGAAGCTTTCTTT.

This clonotype appeared many times. The rearrangement uses TRBV7-2 and TRBJ1-1; D gene unclear. Trimming took off 0 bases at V and 4 bases at J, with 6 bases between the two ends. The CDR3 has 13 amino acids. CDR1 and CDR2 from the germline V gene are SGHTA and FQGNSA. The CDR3 protein is CASSLAYGTEAFF. The CDR3 nucleotides read TGTGCCAGCAGCTTAGCTTACGGCACTGAAGCTTTCTTT.

V is TRBV19 and J is TRBJ2-5; 7 bases map to TRBD1. The length of the CDR3 is 15 residues. Germline V gene lookup returns CDR1 LNHDA and CDR2 SQIVND (reference sequence). The J segment lost 4 bases and the V segment lost 6 bases, leaving 11 bases of the junction unmatched. CDR3 sequence (DNA): TGTGCCAGTAGCGGGACAGATCGTCGGCGAGAGACCCAGTACTTC. It encodes CASSGTDRRRETQYF.

The rearrangement joins TRBV4-1 to TRBJ2-1; TRBD1 matches 10 bases. The CDR3 has 15 residues. Per germline, CDR1 MGHRA and CDR2 YSYEKL. After removal of 4 bases from V and 7 bases from J, the junction contained 7 bases not matched to a gene. The CDR3 protein is CASSPSGTGVNEQFF. In DNA, the CDR3 is TGCGCCAGCAGCCCTTCCGGGACAGGGGTGAATGAGCAGTTCTTC.

This clonotype was seen more than once but under ten times. The chain recombines TRBV12-3 or TRBV12-4 with TRBJ2-2, with D maybe TRBD1 (5 bases). CDR3 length equals 14 residues. Trimming stripped 5 bases from V and 2 bases from J, with 9 bases between. The CDR3 reads CASSPGLNTGELFF. CDR3 sequence (DNA): TGTGCCAGCAGTCCAGGGTTAAACACCGGGGAGCTGTTTTTT.

This chain connects TRBV11-3 to TRBJ2-6; TRBD1 or TRBD2 may be the D gene (5 bases each). Trimming cost V 8 bases and J 5 bases, with 7 bases left between them. The CDR3 extends over 12 amino acids. Germline V gene data show CDR1 as SGHNT and CDR2 as YENEEA. The CDR3 DNA reads TGTGCCAGCGGGGGATGGGCCAACGTCCTGACTTTC. Translated: CASGGWANVLTF.

This clonotype has a handful of counts. The genes are TRBV20-1 and TRBJ2-1; tentative D call: TRBD2 (6 bases). V gave up 6 bases and J gave up 10 bases, with 16 bases separating them. The CDR3 loop spans 12 amino acids. The germline V gene encodes CDR1 DFQATT and CDR2 SNEGSKA (reference sequence). CDR3 coding DNA: TGCAGTGCGGCTGTGGGAGGAGGGGAGCAGTTCTTC. Amino acids: CSAAVGGGEQFF.

The chain joins TRBV27 to TRBJ2-7; D unresolved. Deletions cut 4 bases from V and 6 bases from J, with 16 bases between. Germline V lookup: CDR1 MNHEY, CDR2 SMNVEV (reference sequence). The CDR3 has 14 amino acids. The CDR3 coding sequence is TGTGCCAGCAGTTCCGGGCCCCCCACGGCCGAGCAGTACTTC. Translated, it gives CASSSGPPTAEQYF.

This clonotype occurred a few times. This chain connects TRBV6-2 or TRBV6-3 to TRBJ1-1, with a weak D call TRBD1 (6 bases). V shed 6 bases and J shed 14 bases, with 25 bases lying between them. Germline values: CDR1 MNHEY, CDR2 SVGEGT. The length of the CDR3 is 14 residues. The CDR3 DNA is TGTGCCAGCAGAAGCTACGAAGACAGGTCCAAATACTTCTTT. Protein sequence: CASRSYEDRSKYFF.

The CDR3 loop reads CASSPQLAGPYNEQFF. The CDR3 DNA reads TGTGCCAGCAGCCCACAGCTAGCGGGACCCTACAATGAGCAGTTCTTC. This chain uses TRBV6-2 or TRBV6-3 with TRBJ2-1, with 9 nucleotides matching TRBD2. This CDR3 is built from 16 residues. The junction had 8 bases not matched to a gene; V was cut back by 6 bases and J by 2 bases. Germline V lookup: CDR1 MNHEY, CDR2 SVGEGT.

This clonotype was picked up a small number of times. J is TRBJ2-1 and V is TRBV10-2, with D possibly being TRBD1 (6 bases). Per germline, CDR1 WSHSY and CDR2 SAAADI. Trimming left V 0 bases short and J 4 bases short, with 13 bases between. CDR3 size: 16 residues. CDR3 nucleotide sequence: TGCGCCAGCAGTGAGTCGTCCGGGACACCTTACAATGAGCAGTTCTTC. Translating it yields CASSESSGTPYNEQFF.

Comment on this clonotype: A read error is possible here, since a much larger clone lies one base away. V usage is TRBV7-2 and J usage is TRBJ2-4; 14 bases line up with TRBD2. CDR3 length equals 15 residues. Germline V gene data show CDR1 as SGHTA and CDR2 as FQGNSA. CDR3 DNA: TGTGCCAGCAGACAAGGGACTAGCGGGAGCTACATTCAGCACTTC. This translates into CASRQGTSGSYIQHF.

This clonotype showed up just a few times. The chain couples TRBV2 to TRBJ2-5, with 9 bases fitting TRBD2. Trimming took 6 bases from V and 1 from J; bases not matched to a gene: 12. Germline CDR1 is SNHLY and CDR2 is FYNNEI. The CDR3 totals 17 residues. The CDR3 here is CASRGILGLARQETQYF. CDR3 DNA sequence: TGTGCCAGCAGGGGTATACTCGGACTAGCGCGCCAAGAGACCCAGTACTTC.

The table lists this clonotype with a few counts. The rearrangement links TRBV3-1 to TRBJ1-1; no clear D gene. The V end was cut by 2 bases, the J end by 1 base, with 8 bases between. CDR1 is LGHDT, CDR2 YNNKEL, per germline (reference sequence). This CDR3 has 14 amino acids. The DNA for the CDR3 is TGTGCCAGCAGCCAATGGACCGCGAACACTGAAGCTTTCTTT. It specifies CASSQWTANTEAFF.

This chain joins TRBV20-1 and TRBJ2-1; 8 bases align to TRBD2. The CDR3 runs to 15 residues. The V gene's germline CDR1 is DFQATT and CDR2 SNEGSKA (reference sequence). Trimming at V came to 0 bases and at J to 7 bases, leaving 8 bases not matched to a gene. The CDR3: CSARDGVTSANEQFF. Written as DNA, the CDR3 is TGCAGTGCTAGAGATGGGGTGACTAGCGCAAATGAGCAGTTCTTC.

This clonotype appeared many times. This sequence joins TRBV7-2 and TRBJ1-5, with 7 bases fitting TRBD1. Germline V lookup: CDR1 SGHTA, CDR2 FQGNSA. The junction had 12 bases not matched to a gene; V was cut back by 3 bases and J by 7 bases. The CDR3 length is 16 residues. The CDR3 loop reads CASSFEGGRGQQPQHF. The CDR3 DNA is TGTGCCAGCAGCTTCGAAGGGGGTAGGGGGCAACAGCCCCAGCATTTT.